This TCR beta chain was obtained from a study of T-cell reconstitution after alpha-beta-depleted transplantation in children. The TCRbeta library incorporated unique molecular identifiers. TCRdb redid the calling of the PCR reads with MiXCR, one entry per CDR3 protein. The sample includes about 490,000 distinct CDR3 sequences, about 11% seen only once; the top ten take around 2.2%. Trimming took 2 bases from V and 4 from J; bases not matched to a gene: 11. The germline gives CDR1 SGHTA, CDR2 FQGNSA. The CDR3 length is 16 residues. The study, taken as a whole, reports: Several patients had high TCRbeta diversity at day 60; it came from surviving recipient T cells and thymic progenitors. After transplant, at about two months, alpha-beta T cells were reportedly derived from several hundred expanded graft clones. It was newly produced T cells that mostly accounted for T-cell counts and diversity one year after transplant.

This clonotype was counted many times. The antigen is undetermined. This TCR came from a child aged 2-15 years with inherited bone marrow failure, due to receive a stem cell transplant. The J gene is TRBJ2-7, the V gene TRBV7-2; 7 positions agree with TRBD2. This specimen consisted of PBMCs, obtained before TCRalphabeta/CD19-depleted stem cell transplant. This CDR3 is CASSLRGTTGNYEQYF. The CDR3 region has the DNA TGTGCCAGCAGCTTAAGAGGGACTACTGGGAATTACGAGCAGTACTTC.